These 14 T cell receptor beta chains share one sample of origin, sequenced in a study of shared T cell receptors in the human thymus. Generated by immunoSEQ multiplex PCR, the TCRdb table keeps only in-frame clones and is missing some. The repertoire consists of 500,000 to 750,000 clones, with 85% to 90% occurring once and the leading ten covering roughly 0.0097%. These records were also assigned to another study, of human thymus T cells.

Sequenced sample: thymocytes. The receptors come from a boy younger than two with a congenital heart defect.

The V gene is TRBV27, the J gene TRBJ2-4; D ambiguous. In germline, CDR1 is MNHEY, CDR2 SMNVEV (reference sequence). The CDR3 length is 12 residues. Trimming shortened V by 4 bases and J by 4 bases, and 5 bases separated the two germline ends. In DNA, the CDR3 is TGTGCCAGCAGTTCCAGGAAAAACATTCAGTACTTC. This translates into CASSSRKNIQYF.

The rearrangement links TRBV7-9 to TRBJ2-6; unclear D gene. Germline CDR1 SEHNR, CDR2 FQNEAQ (reference sequence). The V gene lost 5 bases and the J gene lost 2 bases, with 13 bases spanning the gap. There are 16 residues in the CDR3. The CDR3 is CASSPFTRPGANVLTF. The CDR3 DNA reads TGTGCCAGCAGCCCTTTTACACGTCCTGGGGCCAACGTCCTGACTTTC.

The V and J genes are TRBV10-3 and TRBJ1-5, with D hard to call. Germline loops: CDR1 ENHRY, CDR2 SYGVKD. This CDR3 spans 13 amino acids. V was pared by 11 bases and J by 5 bases, with 16 bases between. This CDR3 is CAAGRGNDQPQHF. As DNA, the CDR3 is TGTGCCGCCGGACGCGGGAATGATCAGCCCCAGCATTTT.

This chain joins TRBV4-1 and TRBJ1-5, with TRBD1 matching 9 bases. The germline V gene encodes CDR1 MGHRA and CDR2 YSYEKL. V was clipped by 0 bases and J by 3 bases; unmatched bases: 9. This CDR3 has 18 residues. CDR3 bases: TGCGCCAGCAGCCAAGATCATGGGGGGACAGGGCACAATCAGCCCCAGCATTTT. Protein product: CASSQDHGGTGHNQPQHF.

This clone was observed a handful of times. The rearrangement uses TRBV9 and TRBJ2-5; the D gene is possibly TRBD2 (6 bases). This CDR3 comprises 16 residues. The V end was cut by 0 bases, the J end by 0 bases, with 12 bases between. Germline CDR1 reads SGDLS; CDR2 reads YYNGEE. CDR3 amino acids: CASSVAAGSYQETQYF. In DNA form, the CDR3 reads TGTGCCAGCAGCGTAGCGGCGGGATCGTACCAAGAGACCCAGTACTTC.

The chain is built from TRBV21-1 and TRBJ1-1; TRBD1, as called in the table, went unchecked against the DNA. TRBV21-1 is listed as a pseudogene. This CDR3 region has 13 residues. Here the CDR3 reads CASSFQGAREAFF. CDR3 in DNA: TGTGCCAGCAGCTTTCAGGGGGCCCGGGAAGCTTTCTTT.

This sequence joins TRBV27 and TRBJ2-7; D possibly corresponds to TRBD2 (5 bases). Germline values: CDR1 MNHEY, CDR2 SMNVEV (reference sequence). V dropped 6 bases and J dropped 0 bases, with 15 bases sitting between them. The CDR3 has 15 amino acids. As DNA, the CDR3 is TGTGCCAGCAGGGAGTGGGAGAGGGACTCCTACGAGCAGTACTTC. Its translation: CASREWERDSYEQYF.

This clone showed up just a few times. The chain combines TRBV15 with TRBJ1-5; D is possibly TRBD1 (6 bases). The CDR3 sequence is 14 residues long. The germline V and J ends were trimmed by 3 bases and 8 bases, with 14 bases remaining between them. From germline, CDR1 is LNHNV and CDR2 YYDKDF (reference sequence). CDR3 DNA: TGTGCCACCAGCAGGAACAGGGTGGGGGAGCCCCAGCATTTT. Amino acid sequence: CATSRNRVGEPQHF.

The chain uses TRBV7-9 and TRBJ2-5, with 9 nucleotides matching TRBD2. The CDR3 spans 18 residues. V lost 0 bases, J lost 5 bases, and 13 bases stayed unmatched. Germline V gene data show CDR1 as SEHNR and CDR2 as FQNEAQ (reference sequence). CDR3 coding DNA: TGTGCCAGCAGCTTAGCTGGGGAAGCGGGAGGCTTTCAGGAGACCCAGTACTTC. It specifies CASSLAGEAGGFQETQYF.

The chain has TRBV27 and TRBJ1-1; TRBD1 aligns across 9 bases. With 3 bases clipped from V and 4 bases from J, the junction kept 15 bases outside the gene matches. In germline, CDR1 is MNHEY, CDR2 SMNVEV (reference sequence). This CDR3 region has 18 residues. For the CDR3, the DNA is TGTGCCAGCAGTTTGCAACAGGGGGCGGTTGAGAAGGGCACTGAAGCTTTCTTT. This gives the protein CASSLQQGAVEKGTEAFF.

The CDR3 sequence: CASSCRGAPNTEAFF. Here the CDR3 DNA reads TGTGCCAGCAGCTGCCGGGGGGCGCCGAACACTGAAGCTTTCTTT. The chain recombines TRBV6-1 with TRBJ1-1, with D maybe TRBD1 (6 bases). Germline CDR1 is MNHNS and CDR2 is SASEGT. There are 15 residues in the CDR3. The V end was cut by 6 bases, the J end by 1 base, with 15 bases between.

The chain carries TRBV7-9 and TRBJ2-7; 12 positions agree with TRBD2. CDR3 length: 15 amino acids. Germline CDR1 SEHNR, CDR2 FQNEAQ (reference sequence). The J segment lost 5 bases and the V segment lost 3 bases, leaving 5 bases of the junction unmatched. CDR3 loop: CASSLGLAGENEQYF. The CDR3 DNA sequence: TGTGCCAGCAGCTTGGGACTAGCGGGTGAAAACGAGCAGTACTTC.

As for this clone: This same CDR3 is encoded by further DNA sequences in the sample. V and J are TRBV14 and TRBJ2-1; D is unclear. The CDR3 has 11 amino acids. Trimming removed 4 bases at V and 10 bases at J, with 8 bases between. CDR1 and CDR2 from the germline V gene are SGHDN and FVKESK. This chain's CDR3 is CASSLGGEQFF. The CDR3 DNA follows: TGTGCCAGCAGCCTCGGCGGAGAGCAGTTCTTC. The complete variable domain, with remaining parts taken from reference TRBV14 and TRBJ2-1, reads EAGVTQFPSHSVIEKGQTVTLRCDPISGHDNLYWYRRVMGKEIKFLLHFVKESKQDESGMPNNRFLAERTGGTYSTLKVQPAELEDSGVYFCASSLGGEQFFGPGTRLTVL.

This clone showed up just a few times. The chain recombines TRBV4-3 with TRBJ1-1, with TRBD1 matching over 8 bases. This CDR3 has 14 residues. V shed 5 bases, J shed 6 bases, and the junction held 8 bases outside the gene matches. Germline loops: CDR1 LGHNA, CDR2 YSLEER. In DNA form, the CDR3 reads TGCGCCAGCAGCTTTCACAGGGGGGGACCTGAAGCTTTCTTT. Protein sequence: CASSFHRGGPEAFF.